The entry below gives a single T cell receptor (beta chain) sequence along with its context. Only one count was recorded for this clonotype. Which antigen it targets is not known. Base qualities are not provided; no much larger clone lies one nucleotide away. Single-read evidence is weak. The data stem from a study of CD8 T cells in Susac syndrome (dated by TCRdb to between 2018 and 2021). Some background on the complete study: Of the Susac syndrome patients who were sequenced, 5 or 6 had clinically active disease and roughly eight were in clinical remission. At blood withdrawal, Susac syndrome patients were either therapy-naive, taking corticosteroids (in some cases with IVIg as well), or taking IVIg alone. The study used repertoire sequencing to test whether antigen drove CD8+ T cell activation and differentiation in Susac syndrome.

High-throughput TCR beta sequencing profiled peripheral blood CD8+ and CD4+ T cells from healthy donors, Susac syndrome patients and multiple sclerosis patients. Susac syndrome patients met recently defined diagnostic criteria for definite or probable disease. Bulk CD8+ and CD4+ T cells were purified by magnetic negative isolation, whereas CD8+ TEMRA cells were enriched by FACS. Blood was drawn into EDTA tubes, processed within 24 hours, and PBMCs were isolated by density gradient centrifugation. PBMCs intended for TCR sequencing were cryopreserved in liquid nitrogen and were subsequently thawed in a 37 degrees C water bath. The sorted or isolated CD4+, CD8+ and CD8+ TEMRA cells had a purity of 90% or higher. CDR1 and CDR2, per the germline V gene, are SGDLS and YYNGEE. There are 15 amino acids in the CDR3, from cysteine to phenylalanine inclusive. Left in the record is the CDR3 DNA by itself, 45 bases read in frame from the first base. V drops 4 bases and J drops 0 bases, leaving 14 bases in between.

General findings and caveats noted by the study authors: The TCR sequencing and HLA analysis was acknowledged to have included a relatively small number of individuals. In the CD4+ T cell repertoire of Susac syndrome patients, clonal expansion was not detected.

RNA was extracted using the RNeasy kit, and about 0.5 to 1 microgram was reverse transcribed with random hexamers. TCR beta CDR3 regions were amplified with the immunoSEQ multiplex PCR assay covering 54 Vbeta and 13 Jbeta segments. Bias from PCR amplification was corrected by using a synthetic template baseline for primer optimization and for computational correction. Under the source paper's analysis protocol: Reads were annotated to V, D and J genes according to IMGT and were analyzed with immunoSEQ Analyzer, with only productive sequences retained. To calculate clonality, Shannon entropy was normalized by log2 of the number of productive unique sequences and then subtracted from one. For each patient and control, public and private clones were evaluated among the 100 most prevalent clones. Clones were defined as Susac-specific when absent from the healthy and MS cohorts, from roughly 1,000 published viral clones and from other ImmuneACCESS disease sequences. TCRdb handled the public reads itself, with Q25 trimming in fastp and clone calling in MiXCR, and kept productive beta chains. Rows merge per CDR3 protein into single entries with the most common DNA and genes. TCRdb, not the authors, supplied the V and J calls. The sample data list roughly 200,000 distinct CDR3 sequences, and over 90% of these were observed just once. The ten most abundant clones make up around 0.1% of the sample.

The clonotype originates from a human donor with Susac syndrome. The chain is encoded by TRBV9 joined to TRBJ2-7, with no reliable assignment of the D segment. The sample consisted of CD4+ T cells from PBMCs. This receptor has the CDR3 CASSISPPPSYEQYF. The nucleotide sequence is TGTGCCAGCAGCATATCCCCGCCCCCCTCCTACGAGCAGTACTTC.